What follows are 17 T cell receptor beta chains derived from one specimen sequenced in a study of shared clonotypes between healthy human individuals. Profiled with immunoSEQ multiplex PCR; TCRdb holds only in-frame clones, not every one. Of roughly 500,000 clones listed, about 96% were seen once; the top ten hold 0.05% to 0.07%. Sequencing was performed on naive CD4+ T cells sorted from blood. Described subset: CD45RA+ positively selected. Receptors originate from a woman in her twenties or thirties in good health.

This clone was detected a few times. V and J are TRBV2 and TRBJ1-5; 9 positions match TRBD1. This CDR3 contains 12 residues. In germline, CDR1 is SNHLY, CDR2 FYNNEI. V dropped 6 bases and J dropped 8; count of bases not matched to a gene: 2. CDR3 in amino acids: CASRRDREPQHF. In DNA, the CDR3 is TGTGCCAGCAGGAGGGACAGGGAGCCCCAGCATTTT.

This clone was observed once. The J gene is TRBJ2-7, the V gene TRBV7-8; D gene uncertain. The germline V gene encodes CDR1 SGHVS and CDR2 FQNEAQ. This CDR3 comprises 13 residues. The germline V and J ends were trimmed by 5 bases and 3 bases, with 11 bases remaining between them. The DNA of the CDR3 is TGTGCCAGCAGCACCAGAACCGGCTACGAGCAGTACTTC. The encoded protein is CASSTRTGYEQYF. The complete variable domain, with remaining parts taken from reference TRBV7-8 and TRBJ2-7, reads GAGVSQSPRYKVAKRGQDVALRCDPISGHVSLFWYQQALGQGPEFLTYFQNEAQLDKSGLPSDRFFAERPEGSVSTLKIQRTQQEDSAVYLCASSTRTGYEQYFGPGTRLTVT.

V usage is TRBV2 and J usage is TRBJ2-3; D gene unclear. There are 13 residues in the CDR3. Germline loops: CDR1 SNHLY, CDR2 FYNNEI. The V end was cut by 7 bases, the J end by 5 bases, with 13 bases between. The CDR3 sequence is CASNAEGVDTQYF. The CDR3, as DNA: TGTGCCAGCAATGCTGAAGGAGTAGATACGCAGTATTTT.

J is TRBJ2-2 and V is TRBV11-2; D might be TRBD1 (5 bases). The CDR3 loop spans 16 amino acids. V lost 4 bases, J lost 0 bases, and 12 bases lay in between. Germline V gene data show CDR1 as SGHAT and CDR2 as FQNNGV. CDR3 DNA sequence: TGTGCCAGCAGCTCCTTAAGGGGCTCGAACACCGGGGAGCTGTTTTTT. It specifies CASSSLRGSNTGELFF.

The V call is TRBV5-1, the J call TRBJ2-2, with D possibly being TRBD1 or TRBD2 (5 bases each). The CDR3 runs to 14 residues. Germline V gene sequence: CDR1 SGHRS, CDR2 YFSETQ. Trimming left V 1 base short and J 6 bases short, with 10 bases between. CDR3 sequence (DNA): TGCGCCAGCAGCTTGAGCTTGGGGGCCGGGGAGCTGTTTTTT. This encodes CASSLSLGAGELFF.

This chain links TRBV7-9 with TRBJ2-1; the D gene could be TRBD1 or TRBD2 (6 bases each). The V and J ends lost 5 bases and 9 bases respectively, with 23 bases between them. Germline V gene lookup returns CDR1 SEHNR and CDR2 FQNEAQ (reference sequence). This CDR3 is 16 amino acids long. CDR3 amino acids: CASSPAPGGLVSEQFF. The CDR3 nucleotides are TGTGCCAGCAGCCCAGCCCCCGGGGGCCTAGTAAGTGAGCAGTTCTTC.

In its sample, this clone was seen once. The V call is TRBV11-2, the J call TRBJ2-1; tentative D call: TRBD2 (6 bases). Germline CDR1 SGHAT, CDR2 FQNNGV. The CDR3 has 14 amino acids. The V gene lost 4 bases and the J gene lost 8 bases, with 15 bases spanning the gap. The CDR3 DNA reads as TGTGCCAGCAGCTCCCGGGAGCACGGGCATGAGCAGTTCTTC. Translated: CASSSREHGHEQFF.

The rearrangement joins TRBV19 to TRBJ2-1, with 10 bases fitting TRBD2. The CDR3 spans 15 residues. Per germline, CDR1 LNHDA and CDR2 SQIVND (reference sequence). Unmatched junction bases numbered 8, after V lost 3 bases and J lost 9 bases. CDR3 loop: CASSILAGESSEQFF. CDR3 sequence (DNA): TGTGCCAGTAGTATTCTAGCGGGAGAATCTAGTGAGCAGTTCTTC.

The chain couples TRBV19 to TRBJ2-7; no reliable D call. The germline V gene encodes CDR1 LNHDA and CDR2 SQIVND (reference sequence). The CDR3 sequence is 12 residues long. Trimming removed 7 bases from V and 3 bases from J, with 10 bases in between. In DNA form, the CDR3 reads TGTGCCAGTACAGGACGGCGCTACGAGCAGTACTTC. This encodes CASTGRRYEQYF. Full variable domain (missing parts from reference TRBV19 and TRBJ2-7): DGGITQSPKYLFRKEGQNVTLSCEQNLNHDAMYWYRQDPGQGLRLIYYSQIVNDFQKGDIAEGYSVSREKKESFPLTVTSAQKNPTAFYLCASTGRRYEQYFGPGTRLTVT.

The DNA for the CDR3 is TGTGCCAGCAGCCAGCGGGCGAACTCCTACGAGCAGTACTTC. Translated, it gives CASSQRANSYEQYF. This chain links TRBV7-9 with TRBJ2-7; weak D call: TRBD2 (6 bases). Germline assignment: CDR1 SEHNR and CDR2 FQNEAQ (reference sequence). V was clipped by 5 bases and J by 0 bases, with 11 bases between them. The CDR3 contains 14 residues.

This clone was found once. This rearrangement joins TRBV29-1 to TRBJ2-7; 9 bases align to TRBD1. Germline V lookup: CDR1 SQVTM, CDR2 ANQGSEA. V dropped 5 bases and J dropped 0; count of bases not matched to a gene: 8. The CDR3 consists of 15 residues. The CDR3 sequence: CSVSFGGQGSYEQYF. DNA of the CDR3: TGCAGCGTTTCATTCGGGGGACAGGGCTCCTACGAGCAGTACTTC.

The chain combines TRBV10-3 with TRBJ2-3, with TRBD2 identical over 11 bases. The V and J ends lost 3 bases and 6 bases, in that order; junction bases with no gene match: 5. The germline V gene has CDR1 ENHRY and CDR2 SYGVKD. The CDR3 sequence is 15 residues long. In nucleotides, the CDR3 is TGTGCCATCAGTGACTTTAGCGGGAGGGGGGATACGCAGTATTTT. Translation gives CAISDFSGRGDTQYF.

The chain employs TRBV28 and TRBJ1-3, with D possibly being TRBD1 (6 bases). The CDR3 is 16 amino acids. The V end lost 6 bases, the J end lost 4 bases, and 19 bases lay between the germline ends. Germline values: CDR1 MDHEN, CDR2 SYDVKM. The CDR3 loop is CASSPNVGARGNTIYF. The DNA of the CDR3 is TGTGCCAGCAGCCCCAACGTGGGGGCGCGAGGAAACACCATATATTTT.

This chain joins TRBV25-1 and TRBJ1-6; TRBD1 is a possible D gene (5 bases). V gave up 0 bases and J gave up 8 bases, with 14 bases separating them. The V gene's germline CDR1 is MGHDK and CDR2 SYGVNS. The CDR3 is 16 amino acids. CDR3 sequence reads: CASSEYGSGYDSPLHF. CDR3 bases: TGTGCCAGCAGTGAATATGGTTCAGGGTACGATTCACCCCTCCACTTT. The entire variable domain, with the rest obtained from reference TRBV25-1 and TRBJ1-6, is as follows: EADIYQTPRYLVIGTGKKITLECSQTMGHDKMYWYQQDPGMELHLIHYSYGVNSTEKGDLSSESTVSRIRTEHFPLTLESARPSHTSQYLCASSEYGSGYDSPLHFGNGTRLTVT.

The rearrangement uses TRBV28 and TRBJ2-7; 8 bases are shared with TRBD1. V lost 4 bases, J lost 2 bases, and 16 bases stayed unmatched. The CDR3 spans 18 residues. CDR1 and CDR2 from the germline V gene are MDHEN and SYDVKM. CDR3 coding DNA: TGTGCCAGCAGTTGGGGAGGCAGGGGGCGACTGACTGCCTACGAGCAGTACTTC. It translates to CASSWGGRGRLTAYEQYF.

This sequence joins TRBV11-1 and TRBJ1-2, with 7 positions matching TRBD1. Germline V gene sequence: CDR1 SGHAT, CDR2 FQDESV (reference sequence). CDR3 length: 15 residues. V was pared by 5 bases and J by 6 bases, with 12 bases of the junction left unmatched. The CDR3 here is CASSPKTGTVDGYTF. The CDR3 nucleotides read TGTGCCAGCAGCCCGAAGACAGGGACGGTCGATGGCTACACCTTC. The full variable domain, with the rest looked up from reference TRBV11-1 and TRBJ1-2, is EAEVAQSPRYKITEKSQAVAFWCDPISGHATLYWYRQILGQGPELLVQFQDESVVDDSQLPKDRFSAERLKGVDSTLKIQPAELGDSAMYLCASSPKTGTVDGYTFGSGTRLTVV.

This clone was observed a single time. The J gene is TRBJ1-1, the V gene TRBV25-1; possibly TRBD1 for D (5 bases). Trimming removed 4 bases from V and 3 bases from J, with 9 bases in between. CDR3 length: 13 residues. Germline V gives CDR1 MGHDK, CDR2 SYGVNS. Written as DNA, the CDR3 is TGTGCCAGCAGTGTGGGACTTTACACTGAAGCTTTCTTT. Its translation is CASSVGLYTEAFF.